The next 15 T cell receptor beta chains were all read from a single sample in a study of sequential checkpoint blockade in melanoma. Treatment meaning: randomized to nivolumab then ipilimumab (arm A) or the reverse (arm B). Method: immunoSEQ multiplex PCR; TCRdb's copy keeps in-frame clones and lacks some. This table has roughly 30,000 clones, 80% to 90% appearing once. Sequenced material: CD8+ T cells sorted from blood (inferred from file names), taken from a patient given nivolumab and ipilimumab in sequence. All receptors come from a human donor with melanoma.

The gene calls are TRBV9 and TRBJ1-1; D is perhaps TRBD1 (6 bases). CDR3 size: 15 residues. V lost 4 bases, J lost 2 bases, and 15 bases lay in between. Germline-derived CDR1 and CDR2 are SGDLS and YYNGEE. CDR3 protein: CASSPLGGQNTEAFF. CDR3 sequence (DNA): TGTGCCAGCAGCCCTCTGGGGGGGCAAAACACTGAAGCTTTCTTT.

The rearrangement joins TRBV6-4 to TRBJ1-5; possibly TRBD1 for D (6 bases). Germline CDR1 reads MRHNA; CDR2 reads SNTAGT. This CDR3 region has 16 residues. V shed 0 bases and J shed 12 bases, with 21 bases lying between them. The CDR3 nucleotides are TGTGCCAGCAGTGACTCTGGGGGCGCGCCCTTTAAGTACCAGCATTTT. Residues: CASSDSGGAPFKYQHF.

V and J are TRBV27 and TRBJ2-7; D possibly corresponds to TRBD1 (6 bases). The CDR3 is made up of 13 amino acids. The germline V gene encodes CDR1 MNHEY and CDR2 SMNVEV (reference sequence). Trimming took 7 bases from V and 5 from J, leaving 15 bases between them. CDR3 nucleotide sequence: TGTGCCAGCACTCGGAACAGGGACGACGAGCAGTACTTC. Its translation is CASTRNRDDEQYF.

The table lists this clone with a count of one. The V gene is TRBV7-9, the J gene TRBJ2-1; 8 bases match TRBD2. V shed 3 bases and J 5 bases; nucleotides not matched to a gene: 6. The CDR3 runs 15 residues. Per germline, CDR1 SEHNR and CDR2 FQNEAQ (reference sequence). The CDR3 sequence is CASSFYVGGDNEQFF. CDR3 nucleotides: TGTGCCAGCAGCTTTTACGTCGGGGGGGACAATGAGCAGTTCTTC.

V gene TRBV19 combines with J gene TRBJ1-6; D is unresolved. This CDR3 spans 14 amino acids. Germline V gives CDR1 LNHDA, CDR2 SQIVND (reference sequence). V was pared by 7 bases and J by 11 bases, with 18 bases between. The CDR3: CASNARGAWAPLHF. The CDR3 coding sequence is TGTGCCAGTAATGCTCGGGGAGCTTGGGCACCCCTCCACTTT.

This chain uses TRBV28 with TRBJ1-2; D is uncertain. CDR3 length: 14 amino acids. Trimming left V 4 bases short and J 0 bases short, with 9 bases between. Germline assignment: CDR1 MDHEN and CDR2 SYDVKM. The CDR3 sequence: CASSSDGTNYGYTF. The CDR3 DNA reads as TGTGCCAGCAGTTCCGACGGGACTAACTATGGCTACACCTTC.

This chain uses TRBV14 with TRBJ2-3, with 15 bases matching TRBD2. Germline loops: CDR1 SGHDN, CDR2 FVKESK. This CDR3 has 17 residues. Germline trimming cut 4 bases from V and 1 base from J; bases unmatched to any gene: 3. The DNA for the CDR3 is TGTGCCAGCAGCCGATGGACTAGCGGGAGGGGCACAGATACGCAGTATTTT. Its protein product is CASSRWTSGRGTDTQYF.

This CDR3 is CASNPVAGSSYEQYF. CDR3 DNA: TGTGCCAGCAACCCCGTAGCGGGAAGCTCCTACGAGCAGTACTTC. The chain couples TRBV5-6 to TRBJ2-7; 8 bases match TRBD2. From germline, CDR1 is SGHDT and CDR2 YYEEEE. This CDR3 spans 15 amino acids. After removal of 6 bases from V and 0 bases from J, the junction contained 8 bases not matched to a gene.

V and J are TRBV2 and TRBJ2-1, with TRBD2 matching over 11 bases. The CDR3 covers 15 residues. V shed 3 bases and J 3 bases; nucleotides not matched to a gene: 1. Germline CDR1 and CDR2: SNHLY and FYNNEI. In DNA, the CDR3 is TGTGCCAGCAGTGAGGGACTAGCGGTCTACAATGAGCAGTTCTTC. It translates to CASSEGLAVYNEQFF.

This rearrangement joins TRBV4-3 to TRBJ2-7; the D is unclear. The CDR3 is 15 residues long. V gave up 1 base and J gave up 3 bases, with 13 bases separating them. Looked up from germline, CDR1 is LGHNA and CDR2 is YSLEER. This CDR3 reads CASSQGIGTVYEQYF. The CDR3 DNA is TGCGCCAGCAGCCAAGGTATTGGCACAGTCTACGAGCAGTACTTC.

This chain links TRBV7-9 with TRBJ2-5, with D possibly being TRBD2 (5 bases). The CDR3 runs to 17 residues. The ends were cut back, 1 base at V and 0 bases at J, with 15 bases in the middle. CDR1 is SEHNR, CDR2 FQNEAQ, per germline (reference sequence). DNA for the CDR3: TGTGCCAGCAGCTTAGATTCGTGGGGAGAATACCAAGAGACCCAGTACTTC. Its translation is CASSLDSWGEYQETQYF.

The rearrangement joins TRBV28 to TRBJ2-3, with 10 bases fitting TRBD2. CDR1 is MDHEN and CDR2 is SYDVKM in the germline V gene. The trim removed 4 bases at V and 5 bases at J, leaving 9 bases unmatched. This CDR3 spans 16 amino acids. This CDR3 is CASSSESGGAGDTQYF. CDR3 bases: TGTGCCAGCAGTTCCGAAAGCGGGGGGGCCGGAGATACGCAGTATTTT.

CDR3 loop: CASSEAGQGFYEQYF. CDR3 sequence (DNA): TGTGCCAGCAGTGAAGCAGGACAGGGATTCTACGAGCAGTACTTC. The V gene is TRBV2, the J gene TRBJ2-7, with 8 positions matching TRBD1. After removal of 0 bases from V and 3 bases from J, the junction contained 4 bases not matched to a gene. This CDR3 region has 15 residues. The germline V gene encodes CDR1 SNHLY and CDR2 FYNNEI.

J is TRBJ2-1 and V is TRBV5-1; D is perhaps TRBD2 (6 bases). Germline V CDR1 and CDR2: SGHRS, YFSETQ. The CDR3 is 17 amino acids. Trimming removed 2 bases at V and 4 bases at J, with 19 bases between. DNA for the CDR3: TGCGCCAGCAGCTTCTACCCCAGCGGGCCGAGTTACAATGAGCAGTTCTTC. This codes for CASSFYPSGPSYNEQFF.

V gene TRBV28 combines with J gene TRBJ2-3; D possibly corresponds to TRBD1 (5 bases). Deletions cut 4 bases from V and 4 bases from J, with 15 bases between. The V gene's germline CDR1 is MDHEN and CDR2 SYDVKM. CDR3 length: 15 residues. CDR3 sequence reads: CASSSPKGLADTQYF. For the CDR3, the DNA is TGTGCCAGCAGTTCCCCCAAGGGGCTCGCAGATACGCAGTATTTT.